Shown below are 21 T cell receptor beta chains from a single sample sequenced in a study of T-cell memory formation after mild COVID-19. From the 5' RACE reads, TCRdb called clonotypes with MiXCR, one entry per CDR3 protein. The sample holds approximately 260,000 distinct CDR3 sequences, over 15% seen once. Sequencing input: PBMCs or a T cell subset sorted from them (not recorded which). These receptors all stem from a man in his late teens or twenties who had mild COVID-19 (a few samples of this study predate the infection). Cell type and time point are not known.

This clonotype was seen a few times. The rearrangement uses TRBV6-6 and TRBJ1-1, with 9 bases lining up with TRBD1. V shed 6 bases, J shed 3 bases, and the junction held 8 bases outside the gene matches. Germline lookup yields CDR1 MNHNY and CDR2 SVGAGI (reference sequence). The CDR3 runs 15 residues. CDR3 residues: CASRAMTGGDTEAFF. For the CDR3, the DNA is TGTGCCAGCAGGGCGATGACAGGGGGGGACACTGAAGCTTTCTTT.

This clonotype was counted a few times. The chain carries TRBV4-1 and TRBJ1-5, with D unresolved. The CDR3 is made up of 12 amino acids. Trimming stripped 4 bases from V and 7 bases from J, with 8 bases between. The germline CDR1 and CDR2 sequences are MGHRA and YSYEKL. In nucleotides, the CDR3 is TGCGCCAGCAGCCCCGTAGGGCAGCCCCAGCATTTT. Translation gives CASSPVGQPQHF.

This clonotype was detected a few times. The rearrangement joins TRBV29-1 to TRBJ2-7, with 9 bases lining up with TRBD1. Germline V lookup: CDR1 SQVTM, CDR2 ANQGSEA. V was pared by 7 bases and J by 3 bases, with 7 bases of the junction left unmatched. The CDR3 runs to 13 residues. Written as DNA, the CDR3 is TGCAGCGCCTCGGACAGGGGCCTCTACGAGCAGTACTTC. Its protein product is CSASDRGLYEQYF.

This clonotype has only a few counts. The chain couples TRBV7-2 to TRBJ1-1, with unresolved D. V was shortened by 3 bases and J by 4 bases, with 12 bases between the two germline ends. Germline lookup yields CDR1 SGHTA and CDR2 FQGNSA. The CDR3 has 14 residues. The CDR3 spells CASSFDSSGTEAFF. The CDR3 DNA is TGTGCCAGCAGCTTTGACTCCTCGGGCACTGAAGCTTTCTTT.

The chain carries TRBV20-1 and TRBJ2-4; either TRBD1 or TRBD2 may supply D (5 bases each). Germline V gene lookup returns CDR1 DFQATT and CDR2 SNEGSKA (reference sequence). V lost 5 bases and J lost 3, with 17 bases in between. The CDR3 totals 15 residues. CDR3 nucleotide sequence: TGCAGTGCTGAACCTCCCGGGGCCGGCAAAAACATTCAGTACTTC. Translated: CSAEPPGAGKNIQYF.

The CDR3 protein is CASSYTSYEQFF. CDR3 in DNA: TGTGCCAGCAGCTACACTAGCTATGAGCAGTTCTTC. The chain joins TRBV7-9 to TRBJ2-1; weak D call: TRBD2 (6 bases). Trimming removed 4 bases from V and 8 bases from J, with 9 bases in between. The CDR3 is 12 amino acids. Germline CDR1 reads SEHNR; CDR2 reads FQNEAQ (reference sequence).

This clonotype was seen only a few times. CDR3 in amino acids: CASSRTGTTEAFF. CDR3 nucleotide sequence: TGTGCCAGCAGCAGGACAGGGACCACTGAAGCTTTCTTT. This chain uses TRBV9 with TRBJ1-1, with 8 bases matching TRBD1. The ends lost 4 bases at V and 4 bases at J; junction bases unmatched: 3. Germline-derived CDR1 and CDR2 are SGDLS and YYNGEE. The CDR3 has 13 residues.

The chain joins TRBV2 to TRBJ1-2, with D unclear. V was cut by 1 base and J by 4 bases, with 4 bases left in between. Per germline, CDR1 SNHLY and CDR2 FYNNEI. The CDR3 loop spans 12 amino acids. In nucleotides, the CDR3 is TGTGCCAGCAGTGAAGACATCTATGGCTACACCTTC. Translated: CASSEDIYGYTF. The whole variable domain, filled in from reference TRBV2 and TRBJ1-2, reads EPEVTQTPSHQVTQMGQEVILRCVPISNHLYFYWYRQILGQKVEFLVSFYNNEISEKSEIFDDQFSVERPDGSNFTLKIRSTKLEDSAMYFCASSEDIYGYTFGSGTRLTVV.

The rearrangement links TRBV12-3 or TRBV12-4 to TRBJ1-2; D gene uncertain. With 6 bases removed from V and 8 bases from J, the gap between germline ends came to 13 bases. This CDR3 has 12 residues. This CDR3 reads CASSFPLRGYTF. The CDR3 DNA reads TGTGCCAGCAGCTTTCCCCTGAGGGGCTACACCTTC.

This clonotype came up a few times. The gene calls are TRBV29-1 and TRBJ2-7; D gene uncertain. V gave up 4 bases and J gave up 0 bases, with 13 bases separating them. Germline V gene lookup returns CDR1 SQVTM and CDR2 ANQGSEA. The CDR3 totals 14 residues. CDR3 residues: CSVGGQRSSYEQYF. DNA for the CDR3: TGCAGCGTTGGGGGTCAGAGGAGCTCCTACGAGCAGTACTTC.

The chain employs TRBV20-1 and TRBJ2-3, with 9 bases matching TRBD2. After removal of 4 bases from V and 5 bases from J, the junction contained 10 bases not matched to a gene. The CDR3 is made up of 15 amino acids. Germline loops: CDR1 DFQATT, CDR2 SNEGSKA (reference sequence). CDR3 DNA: TGCAGTGCTACCCTAGCGGGGACCTCCCTAGATACGCAGTATTTT. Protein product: CSATLAGTSLDTQYF.

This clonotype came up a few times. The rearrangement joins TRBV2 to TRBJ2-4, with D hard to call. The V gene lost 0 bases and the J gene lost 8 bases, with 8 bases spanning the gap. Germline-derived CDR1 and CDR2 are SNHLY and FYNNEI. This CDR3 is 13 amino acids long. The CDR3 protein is CASSEATGHIQYF. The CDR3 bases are TGTGCCAGCAGTGAAGCGACCGGCCACATTCAGTACTTC.

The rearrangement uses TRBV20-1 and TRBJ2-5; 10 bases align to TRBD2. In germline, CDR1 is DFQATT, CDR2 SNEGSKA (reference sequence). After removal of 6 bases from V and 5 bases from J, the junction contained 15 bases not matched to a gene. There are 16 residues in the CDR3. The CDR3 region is CSARGRSGGARETQYF. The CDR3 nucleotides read TGCAGTGCCCGAGGGAGGAGCGGGGGGGCGAGGGAGACCCAGTACTTC.

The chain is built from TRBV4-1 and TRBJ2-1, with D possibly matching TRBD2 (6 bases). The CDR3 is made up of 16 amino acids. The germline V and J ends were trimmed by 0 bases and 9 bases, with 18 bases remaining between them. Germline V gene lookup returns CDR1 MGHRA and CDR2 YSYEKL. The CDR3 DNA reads TGCGCCAGCAGCCAAGAGAACAACGGGGGACGCGTTGAGCAGTTCTTC. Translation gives CASSQENNGGRVEQFF.

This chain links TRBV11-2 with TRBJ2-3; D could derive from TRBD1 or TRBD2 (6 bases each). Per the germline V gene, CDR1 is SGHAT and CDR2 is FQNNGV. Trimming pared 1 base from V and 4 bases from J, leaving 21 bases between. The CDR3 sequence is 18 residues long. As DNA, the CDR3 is TGTGCCAGCAGCTTAGTGGGGGGCGTCGGCCTCTGGGCAGATACGCAGTATTTT. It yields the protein CASSLVGGVGLWADTQYF. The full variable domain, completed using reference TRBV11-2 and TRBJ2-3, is EAGVAQSPRYKIIEKRQSVAFWCNPISGHATLYWYQQILGQGPKLLIQFQNNGVVDDSQLPKDRFSAERLKGVDSTLKIQPAKLEDSAVYLCASSLVGGVGLWADTQYFGPGTRLTVL.

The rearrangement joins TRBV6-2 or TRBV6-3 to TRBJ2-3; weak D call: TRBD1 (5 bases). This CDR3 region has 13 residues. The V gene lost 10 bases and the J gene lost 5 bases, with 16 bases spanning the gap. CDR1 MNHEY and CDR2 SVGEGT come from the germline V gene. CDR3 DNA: TGTGCCACCTCGGACCTCCAGGGAGATACGCAGTATTTT. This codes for CATSDLQGDTQYF.

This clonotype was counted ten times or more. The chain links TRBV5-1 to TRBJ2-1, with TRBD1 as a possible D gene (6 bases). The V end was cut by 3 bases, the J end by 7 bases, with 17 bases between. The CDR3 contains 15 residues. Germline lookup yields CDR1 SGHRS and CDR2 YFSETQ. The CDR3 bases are TGCGCCAGCAGCTCGGGCCTAGGGGGTCCAAATGAGCAGTTCTTC. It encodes CASSSGLGGPNEQFF.

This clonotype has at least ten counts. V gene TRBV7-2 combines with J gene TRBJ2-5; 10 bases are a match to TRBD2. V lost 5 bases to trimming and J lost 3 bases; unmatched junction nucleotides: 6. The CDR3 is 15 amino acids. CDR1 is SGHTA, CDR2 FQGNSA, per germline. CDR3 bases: TGTGCCAGCAGCCTCCGGACTAGCGGTAAAGAGACCCAGTACTTC. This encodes CASSLRTSGKETQYF.

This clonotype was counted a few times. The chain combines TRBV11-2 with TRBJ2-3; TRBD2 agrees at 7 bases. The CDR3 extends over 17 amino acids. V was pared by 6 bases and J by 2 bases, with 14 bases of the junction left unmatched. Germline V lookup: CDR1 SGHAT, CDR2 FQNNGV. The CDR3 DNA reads TGTGCCAGCAGGCCAACGGGAGGCGGCGTTTTCACAGATACGCAGTATTTT. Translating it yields CASRPTGGGVFTDTQYF.

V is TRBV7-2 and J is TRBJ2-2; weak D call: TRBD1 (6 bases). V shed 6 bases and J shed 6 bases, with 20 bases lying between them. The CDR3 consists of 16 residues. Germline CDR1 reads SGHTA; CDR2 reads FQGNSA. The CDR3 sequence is CASRHRVGAVPGELFF. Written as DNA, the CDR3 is TGTGCCAGCAGACACCGCGTGGGGGCAGTCCCCGGGGAGCTGTTTTTT.

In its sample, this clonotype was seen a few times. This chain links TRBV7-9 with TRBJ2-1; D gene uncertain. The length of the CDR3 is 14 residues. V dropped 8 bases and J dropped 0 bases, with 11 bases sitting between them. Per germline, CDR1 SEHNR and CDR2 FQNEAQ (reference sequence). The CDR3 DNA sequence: TGTGCCAGCTCACAGATGAGCTCCTACAATGAGCAGTTCTTC. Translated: CASSQMSSYNEQFF.